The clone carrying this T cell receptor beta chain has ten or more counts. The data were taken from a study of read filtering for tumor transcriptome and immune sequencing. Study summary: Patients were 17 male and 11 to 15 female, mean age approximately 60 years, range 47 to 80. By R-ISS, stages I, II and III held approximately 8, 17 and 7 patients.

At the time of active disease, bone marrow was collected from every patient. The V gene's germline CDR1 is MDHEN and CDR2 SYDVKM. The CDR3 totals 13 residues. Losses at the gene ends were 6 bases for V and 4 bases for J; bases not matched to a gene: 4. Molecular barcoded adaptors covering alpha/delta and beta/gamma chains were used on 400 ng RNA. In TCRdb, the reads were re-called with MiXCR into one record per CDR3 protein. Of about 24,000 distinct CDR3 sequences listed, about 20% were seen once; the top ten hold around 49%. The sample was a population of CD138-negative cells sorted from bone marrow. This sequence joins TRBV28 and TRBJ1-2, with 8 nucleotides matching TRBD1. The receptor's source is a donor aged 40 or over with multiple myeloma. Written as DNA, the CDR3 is TGTGCCAGCAGGGTAGGGACAGGCTATGGCTACACCTTC. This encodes CASRVGTGYGYTF.